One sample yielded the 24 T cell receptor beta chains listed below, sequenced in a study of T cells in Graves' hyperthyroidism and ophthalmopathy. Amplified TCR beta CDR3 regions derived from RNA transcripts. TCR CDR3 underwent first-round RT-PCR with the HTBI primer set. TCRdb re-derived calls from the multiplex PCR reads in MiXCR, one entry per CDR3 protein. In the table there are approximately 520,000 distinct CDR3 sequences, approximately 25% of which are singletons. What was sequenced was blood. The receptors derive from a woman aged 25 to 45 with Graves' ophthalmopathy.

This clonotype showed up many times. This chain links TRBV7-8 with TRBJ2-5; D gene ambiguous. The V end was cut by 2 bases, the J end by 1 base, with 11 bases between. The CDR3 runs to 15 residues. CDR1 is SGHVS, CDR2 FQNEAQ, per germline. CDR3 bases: TGTGCCAGCAGCTTACTGCGGACCCTCCAAGAGACCCAGTACTTC. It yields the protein CASSLLRTLQETQYF.

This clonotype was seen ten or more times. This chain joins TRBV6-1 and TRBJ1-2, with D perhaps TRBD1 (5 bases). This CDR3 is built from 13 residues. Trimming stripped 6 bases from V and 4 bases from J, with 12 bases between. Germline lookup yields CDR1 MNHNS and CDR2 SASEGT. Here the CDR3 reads CASRPDSFYGYTF. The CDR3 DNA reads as TGTGCCAGCAGGCCTGACAGTTTCTATGGCTACACCTTC.

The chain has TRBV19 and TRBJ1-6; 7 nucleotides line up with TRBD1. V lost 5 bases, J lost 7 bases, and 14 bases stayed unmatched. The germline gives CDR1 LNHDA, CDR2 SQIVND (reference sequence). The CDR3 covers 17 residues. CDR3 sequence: CASSDRDSGSRNSPLHF. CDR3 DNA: TGTGCCAGTAGTGACCGGGACAGTGGATCTCGGAATTCACCCCTCCACTTT.

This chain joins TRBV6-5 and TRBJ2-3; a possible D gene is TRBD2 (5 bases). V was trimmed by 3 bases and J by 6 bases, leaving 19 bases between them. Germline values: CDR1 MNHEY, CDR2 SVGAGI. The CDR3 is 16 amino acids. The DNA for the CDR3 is TGTGCCAGCAGTTATTATGGTCGACGGGGATGGGATACGCAGTATTTT. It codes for CASSYYGRRGWDTQYF.

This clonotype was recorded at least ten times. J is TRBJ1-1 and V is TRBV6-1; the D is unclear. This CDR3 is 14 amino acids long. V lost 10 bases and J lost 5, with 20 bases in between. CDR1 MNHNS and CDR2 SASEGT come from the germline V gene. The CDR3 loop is CAIPGGGLTTEAFF. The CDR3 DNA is TGTGCCATACCGGGTGGAGGGCTCACGACTGAAGCTTTCTTT.

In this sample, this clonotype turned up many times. CDR3 sequence reads: CASSLEGRPQETQYF. The CDR3 region has the DNA TGTGCCAGCAGCCTAGAGGGACGGCCCCAAGAGACCCAGTACTTC. This rearrangement joins TRBV11-1 to TRBJ2-5; perhaps D is TRBD1 or TRBD2 (5 bases each). Germline V gene sequence: CDR1 SGHAT, CDR2 FQDESV (reference sequence). Trimming removed 5 bases at V and 1 base at J, with 14 bases between. The CDR3 covers 15 residues.

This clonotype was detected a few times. The CDR3 is CASSYSIAVPYEQYF. CDR3 DNA sequence: TGTGCCAGCAGTTACTCGATTGCAGTACCCTACGAGCAGTACTTC. The rearrangement joins TRBV6-5 to TRBJ2-7; D not resolved. The CDR3 is made up of 15 amino acids. The germline V and J ends were trimmed by 0 bases and 2 bases, with 11 bases remaining between them. CDR1 is MNHEY, CDR2 SVGAGI, per germline.

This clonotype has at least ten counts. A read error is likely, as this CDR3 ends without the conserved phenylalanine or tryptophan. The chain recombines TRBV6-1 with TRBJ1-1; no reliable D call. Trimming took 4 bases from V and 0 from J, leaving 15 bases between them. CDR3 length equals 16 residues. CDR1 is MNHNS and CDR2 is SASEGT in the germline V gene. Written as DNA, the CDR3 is TGTGCCAGCAGTGTTGAGGGATCCTTCTTGAACACTGAAGCTTTCCTT. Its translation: CASSVEGSFLNTEAFL.

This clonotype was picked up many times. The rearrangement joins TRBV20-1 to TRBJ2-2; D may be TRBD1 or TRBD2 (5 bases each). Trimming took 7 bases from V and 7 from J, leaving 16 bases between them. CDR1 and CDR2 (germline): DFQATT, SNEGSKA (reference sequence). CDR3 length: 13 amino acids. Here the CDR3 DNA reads TGCAGTGGGGCGAGGGGCGCCGGCGGGGAGCTGTTTTTT. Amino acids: CSGARGAGGELFF.

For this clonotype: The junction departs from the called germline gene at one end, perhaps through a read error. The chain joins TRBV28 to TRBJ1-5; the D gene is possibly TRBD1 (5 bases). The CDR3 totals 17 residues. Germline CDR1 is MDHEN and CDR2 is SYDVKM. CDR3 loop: CASSYPTYGWGNQPRHF. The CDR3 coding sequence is TGTGCCAGCAGTTACCCCACGTATGGCTGGGGCAATCAGCCCCGGCATTTT.

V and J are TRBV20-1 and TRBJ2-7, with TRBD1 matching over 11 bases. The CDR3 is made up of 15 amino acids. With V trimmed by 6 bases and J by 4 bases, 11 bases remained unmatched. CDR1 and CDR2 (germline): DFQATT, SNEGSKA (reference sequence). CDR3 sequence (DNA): TGCAGTGCGGCGGGACAGGGGGTTGGCGGGTACGAGCAGTACTTC. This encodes CSAAGQGVGGYEQYF.

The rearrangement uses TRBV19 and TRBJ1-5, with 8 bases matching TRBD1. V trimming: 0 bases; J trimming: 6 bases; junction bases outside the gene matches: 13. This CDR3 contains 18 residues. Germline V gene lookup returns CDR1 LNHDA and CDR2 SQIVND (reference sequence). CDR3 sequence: CASSIDLGAGGVGQPQHF. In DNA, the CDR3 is TGTGCCAGTAGTATAGATCTAGGGGCAGGGGGCGTTGGTCAGCCCCAGCATTTT.

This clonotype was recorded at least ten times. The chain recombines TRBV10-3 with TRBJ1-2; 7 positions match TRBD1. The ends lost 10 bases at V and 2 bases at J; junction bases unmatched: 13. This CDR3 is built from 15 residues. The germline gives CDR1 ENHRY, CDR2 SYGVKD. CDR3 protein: CATLSYRGANYGYTF. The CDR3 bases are TGTGCCACCCTCTCCTACAGGGGCGCGAACTATGGCTACACCTTC.

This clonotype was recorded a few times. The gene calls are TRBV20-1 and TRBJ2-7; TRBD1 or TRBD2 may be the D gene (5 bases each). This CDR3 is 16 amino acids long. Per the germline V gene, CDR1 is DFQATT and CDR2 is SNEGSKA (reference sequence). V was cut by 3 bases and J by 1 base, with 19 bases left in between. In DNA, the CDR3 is TGCAGTGCTAGTCGGCCAGGGAGTACGAGTTCCTACGAGCAGTACTTC. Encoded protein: CSASRPGSTSSYEQYF.

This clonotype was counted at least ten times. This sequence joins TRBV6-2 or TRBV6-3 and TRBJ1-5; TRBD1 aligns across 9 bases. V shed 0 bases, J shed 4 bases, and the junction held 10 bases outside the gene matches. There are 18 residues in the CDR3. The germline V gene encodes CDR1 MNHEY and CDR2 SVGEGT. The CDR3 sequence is CASSYSWDRALANQPQHF. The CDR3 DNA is TGTGCCAGCAGTTACTCGTGGGACAGGGCCCTGGCAAATCAGCCCCAGCATTTT.

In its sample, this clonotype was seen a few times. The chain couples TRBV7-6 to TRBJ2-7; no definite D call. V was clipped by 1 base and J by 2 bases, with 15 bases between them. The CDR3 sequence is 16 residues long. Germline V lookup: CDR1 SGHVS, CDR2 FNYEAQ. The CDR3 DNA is TGTGCCAGCAGCTTAGGTAGCACATCTGACACCTACGAGCAGTACTTC. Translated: CASSLGSTSDTYEQYF.

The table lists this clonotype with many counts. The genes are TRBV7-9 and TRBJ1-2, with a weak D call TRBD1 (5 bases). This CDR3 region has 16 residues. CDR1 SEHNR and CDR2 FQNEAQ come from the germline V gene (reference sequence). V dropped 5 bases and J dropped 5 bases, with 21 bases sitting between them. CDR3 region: CASSDRDLGKGYGYTF. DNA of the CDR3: TGTGCCAGCAGCGACCGGGACCTTGGAAAAGGTTATGGCTACACCTTC.

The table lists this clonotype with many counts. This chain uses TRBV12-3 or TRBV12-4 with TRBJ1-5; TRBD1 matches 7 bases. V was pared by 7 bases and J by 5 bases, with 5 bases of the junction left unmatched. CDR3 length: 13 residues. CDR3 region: CASNQGGYQPQHF. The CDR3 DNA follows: TGTGCCAGCAACCAGGGGGGATATCAGCCCCAGCATTTT.

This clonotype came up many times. The CDR3 DNA is TGTGCCAGCAGTGAAGGTCAGGGGGCGAAACTCGGGGAGCTGTTTTTT. Amino acid sequence: CASSEGQGAKLGELFF. The chain is built from TRBV2 and TRBJ2-2; 8 positions match TRBD1. J gave up 7 bases and V 1 base, and 8 bases lay outside the gene matches. The CDR3 is 16 residues long. The germline gives CDR1 SNHLY, CDR2 FYNNEI.

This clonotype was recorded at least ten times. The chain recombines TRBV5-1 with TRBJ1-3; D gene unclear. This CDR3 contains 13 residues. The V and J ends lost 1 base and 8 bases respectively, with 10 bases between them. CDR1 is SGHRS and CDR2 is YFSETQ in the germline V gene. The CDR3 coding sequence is TGCGCCAGCAGCTTGTACGCCGGGGACACCATATATTTT. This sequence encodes CASSLYAGDTIYF.

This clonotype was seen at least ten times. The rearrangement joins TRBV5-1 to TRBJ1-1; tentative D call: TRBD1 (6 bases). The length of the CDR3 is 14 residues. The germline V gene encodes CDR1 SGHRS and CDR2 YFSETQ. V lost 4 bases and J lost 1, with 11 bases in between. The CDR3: CASSMGQSNTEAFF. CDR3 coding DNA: TGCGCCAGCAGCATGGGACAATCGAACACTGAAGCTTTCTTT.

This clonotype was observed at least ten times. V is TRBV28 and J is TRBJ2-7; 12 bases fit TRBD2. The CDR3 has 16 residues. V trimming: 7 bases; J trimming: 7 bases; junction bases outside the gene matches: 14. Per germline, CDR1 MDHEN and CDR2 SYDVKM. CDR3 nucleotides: TGTGCCAGCAATACAATAACCGGGACTAGCGGGTTGGAGCAGTACTTC. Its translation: CASNTITGTSGLEQYF. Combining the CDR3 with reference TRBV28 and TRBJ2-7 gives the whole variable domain DVKVTQSSRYLVKRTGEKVFLECVQDMDHENMFWYRQDPGLGLRLIYFSYDVKMKEKGDIPEGYSVSREKKERFSLILESASTNQTSMYLCASNTITGTSGLEQYFGPGTRLTVT.

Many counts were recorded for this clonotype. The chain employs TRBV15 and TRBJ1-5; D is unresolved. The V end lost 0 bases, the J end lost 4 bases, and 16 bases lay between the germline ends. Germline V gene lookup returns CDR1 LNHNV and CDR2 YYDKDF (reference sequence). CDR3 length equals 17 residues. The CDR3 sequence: CATSRDIVSSLNQPQHF. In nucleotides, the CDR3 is TGTGCCACCAGCAGAGATATAGTGTCCAGCTTGAATCAGCCCCAGCATTTT.

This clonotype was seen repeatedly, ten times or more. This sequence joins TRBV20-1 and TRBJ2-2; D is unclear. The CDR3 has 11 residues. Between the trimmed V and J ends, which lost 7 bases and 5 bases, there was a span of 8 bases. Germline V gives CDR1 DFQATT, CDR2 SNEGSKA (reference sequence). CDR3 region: CSVQNTGELFF. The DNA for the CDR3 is TGCAGTGTTCAGAATACCGGGGAGCTGTTTTTT.